This T cell receptor beta chain was profiled in a study of early T cells in non-severe SARS-CoV-2 infection. About the research overall: The sequenced material was bulk RNA from unsorted whole blood, and its chains were unpaired. Whole-study findings and limits: A preference for anti-spike CD8 responses marked VDJdb matching, which missed private and CD4 specificities.

In regard to this clonotype: The antigen remains unidentified.

In the library, individual cDNA molecules carried attached unique molecular identifiers. TCRdb processed the 5' RACE reads anew with MiXCR; each CDR3 protein has one entry. The data contain more than 85,000 distinct CDR3 sequences, roughly 12% of them singletons. After removal of 5 bases from V and 6 bases from J, the junction contained 6 bases not matched to a gene. CDR1 SEHNR and CDR2 FQNEAQ come from the germline V gene (reference sequence). The CDR3 extends over 13 amino acids. The TCR originated in an adult who was a healthcare worker with PCR-confirmed SARS-CoV-2 infection or an uninfected control (not recorded which). The V and J genes are TRBV7-9 and TRBJ1-1; 7 nucleotides agree with TRBD1. The material sequenced was whole blood, taken at baseline. CDR3 coding DNA: TGTGCCAGCAGCGTCGACAGGGTCCCTGAAGCTTTCTTT. Translation: CASSVDRVPEAFF.